Below are 29 T cell receptor beta chains sequenced from a single sample in a study of T cell changes during pregnancy in multiple sclerosis (dated by TCRdb to between 2019 and 2020). Libraries were constructed by the immunoSEQ multiplex PCR assay. Drawn from immuneACCESS, this table holds only the in-frame rearrangements with V and J called that TCRdb kept. Clones are partly lost; checked studies trace under half to an unresolved V gene and leave the rest unexplained. Across this sample there are some 93,000 clones, with 91% seen only once. The ten largest clones add up to around 1.7% of the sample. The source material was peripheral blood, sampled after pregnancy. These receptors originate from a female donor in good health, enrolled as a control in a pregnancy study.

In this sample, this clone turned up once. The identical CDR3 is also encoded by other nucleotide sequences in the sample. The rearrangement links TRBV18 to TRBJ1-3; 7 nucleotides agree with TRBD1. The CDR3 covers 14 residues. Germline CDR1 reads KGHSH; CDR2 reads LQKENI. V lost 3 bases, J lost 2 bases, and 1 base stayed unmatched. CDR3 protein: CASSPGTAGNTIYF. In nucleotides, the CDR3 is TGTGCCAGCTCACCCGGGACAGCTGGAAACACCATATATTTT.

In this sample, this clone turned up a few times. The chain has TRBV2 and TRBJ1-1, with 7 bases identical to TRBD1. CDR3 length equals 14 residues. CDR1 is SNHLY, CDR2 FYNNEI, per germline. The V gene end was trimmed by 5 bases and the J gene end by 5 bases; junction bases not matched to a gene: 8. CDR3 coding DNA: TGTGCCAGCAGTCTAAACAGGGGAGGTACTGAAGCTTTCTTT. It codes for CASSLNRGGTEAFF.

V usage is TRBV7-3 and J usage is TRBJ2-1; 8 positions match TRBD2. V dropped 5 bases and J dropped 0; count of bases not matched to a gene: 3. Germline V gene lookup returns CDR1 SGHTA and CDR2 FQGTGA. The CDR3 has 15 residues. The CDR3 loop is CASSQTSASYNEQFF. Here the CDR3 DNA reads TGTGCCAGCAGCCAGACTAGCGCCTCCTACAATGAGCAGTTCTTC.

The chain links TRBV7-9 to TRBJ1-1; D possibly corresponds to TRBD1 (5 bases). Trimming took 5 bases from V and 4 from J, leaving 17 bases between them. CDR1 is SEHNR, CDR2 FQNEAQ, per germline (reference sequence). CDR3 length: 15 residues. The CDR3 DNA reads as TGTGCCAGCAGCCCGCGGGGGATGGGGGGCACTGAAGCTTTCTTT. As protein: CASSPRGMGGTEAFF.

In nucleotides, the CDR3 is TGTGCCAGCTCACCATTTTTAGACACAAACACTGAAGCTTTCTTT. Its protein is CASSPFLDTNTEAFF. J is TRBJ1-1 and V is TRBV18; D unresolved. This CDR3 spans 15 amino acids. Trimming took 2 bases from V and 2 from J, leaving 12 bases between them. CDR1 and CDR2 from the germline V gene are KGHSH and LQKENI.

The chain combines TRBV7-9 with TRBJ2-3; the D gene is possibly TRBD1 (5 bases). The ends were cut back, 5 bases at V and 0 bases at J, with 12 bases in the middle. The CDR3 spans 15 residues. The germline gives CDR1 SEHNR, CDR2 FQNEAQ (reference sequence). This CDR3 reads CASSHDRPSTDTQYF. For the CDR3, the DNA is TGTGCCAGCAGCCACGACAGACCTAGCACAGATACGCAGTATTTT. Based on the CDR3 plus reference TRBV7-9 and TRBJ2-3, the full variable domain is DTGVSQNPRHKITKRGQNVTFRCDPISEHNRLYWYRQTLGQGPEFLTYFQNEAQLEKSRLLSDRFSAERPKGSFSTLEIQRTEQGDSAMYLCASSHDRPSTDTQYFGPGTRLTVL.

The chain combines TRBV14 with TRBJ2-7; D is ambiguous. Germline assignment: CDR1 SGHDN and CDR2 FVKESK. The CDR3 totals 13 residues. Trimming cost V 1 base and J 5 bases, with 9 bases left between them. As DNA, the CDR3 is TGTGCCAGCAGCCAAGTTAGAGGCAACGAGCAGTACTTC. The encoded protein is CASSQVRGNEQYF.

The chain employs TRBV28 and TRBJ2-1; D gene ambiguous. Trimming removed 6 bases at V and 4 bases at J, with 10 bases between. The CDR3 has 13 amino acids. Germline V gene data show CDR1 as MDHEN and CDR2 as SYDVKM. The CDR3 spells CASRGSYYNEQFF. The CDR3 coding sequence is TGTGCCAGCAGGGGCAGCTATTACAATGAGCAGTTCTTC.

As regards this clone: The junction and the germline gene differ at one end; a read error may be behind it. The chain carries TRBV6-5 and TRBJ1-1; TRBD1 agrees at 8 bases. The CDR3 runs to 14 residues. Per germline, CDR1 MNHEY and CDR2 SVGAGI. CDR3 nucleotides: TGTGCCAGCAGTGACTCCCCATCTACAGGGGGAGCTTTCTTT. Protein: CASSDSPSTGGAFF.

The V call is TRBV7-3, the J call TRBJ1-1; weak D call: TRBD1 (5 bases). The V and J ends lost 5 bases and 0 bases respectively, with 13 bases between them. CDR1 is SGHTA and CDR2 is FQGTGA in the germline V gene. The CDR3 is made up of 15 amino acids. In DNA form, the CDR3 reads TGTGCCAGCAGCCGATCGACAGATATGAACACTGAAGCTTTCTTT. Translated, it gives CASSRSTDMNTEAFF.

The chain couples TRBV9 to TRBJ2-5, with D possibly matching TRBD1 (6 bases). V was shortened by 3 bases and J by 2 bases, with 14 bases between the two germline ends. Germline CDR1 is SGDLS and CDR2 is YYNGEE. The CDR3 consists of 15 residues. The CDR3 nucleotides are TGTGCCAGCAGCGCTGATCAGGGGCGTCAAGAGACCCAGTACTTC. It yields the protein CASSADQGRQETQYF.

On this clone itself: Mismatch with germline at one junction end may stem from a read error. The sample has other DNA sequences that encode this CDR3 too. The rearrangement uses TRBV12-5 and TRBJ1-2; D might be TRBD1 (5 bases). CDR1 is LGHNT, CDR2 FRNRAP, per germline. The CDR3 loop spans 15 amino acids. CDR3 DNA: TGTGCTAGTGGTTTGGTGGGGGGAATACTCTATGGCTATACCTTC. As protein: CASGLVGGILYGYTF.

This chain connects TRBV14 to TRBJ2-3; D is perhaps TRBD1 (6 bases). Germline-derived CDR1 and CDR2 are SGHDN and FVKESK. This CDR3 is 13 amino acids long. Trimming cost V 1 base and J 5 bases, with 7 bases left between them. The CDR3: CASSQADRDTQYF. DNA for the CDR3: TGTGCCAGCAGCCAAGCGGACAGAGATACGCAGTATTTT. Filled out from reference TRBV14 and TRBJ2-3, the complete variable domain reads EAGVTQFPSHSVIEKGQTVTLRCDPISGHDNLYWYRRVMGKEIKFLLHFVKESKQDESGMPNNRFLAERTGGTYSTLKVQPAELEDSGVYFCASSQADRDTQYFGPGTRLTVL.

In its sample, this clone was seen a few times. CDR3 coding DNA: TGTGCCAGCAGCAATCCGGGGAACACTGAAGCTTTCTTT. Its protein product is CASSNPGNTEAFF. This sequence joins TRBV11-3 and TRBJ1-1, with unresolved D. The CDR3 length is 13 residues. The V and J ends lost 5 bases and 1 base respectively, with 8 bases between them. CDR1 and CDR2 (germline): SGHNT, YENEEA. The variable domain in full, completed from reference TRBV11-3 and TRBJ1-1, reads EAGVVQSPRYKIIEKKQPVAFWCNPISGHNTLYWYLQNLGQGPELLIRYENEEAVDDSQLPKDRFSAERLKGVDSTLKIQPAELGDSAVYLCASSNPGNTEAFFGQGTRLTVV.

The V call is TRBV29-1, the J call TRBJ2-7; perhaps TRBD1 as D (6 bases). Germline CDR1 is SQVTM and CDR2 is ANQGSEA. Trimming left V 6 bases short and J 8 bases short, with 17 bases between. CDR3 size: 12 residues. Here the CDR3 reads CSVAPTGSKQYF. The CDR3 bases are TGCAGCGTCGCTCCTACAGGGTCAAAGCAGTACTTC.

The V gene is TRBV7-2, the J gene TRBJ2-5; TRBD2 is a possible D gene (7 bases). Germline CDR1 and CDR2: SGHTA and FQGNSA. Trimming took off 0 bases at V and 4 bases at J, with 12 bases between the two ends. CDR3 length: 15 residues. CDR3 region: CASSLAGGPGETQYF. The CDR3, as DNA: TGTGCCAGCAGCTTAGCGGGGGGGCCGGGAGAGACCCAGTACTTC.

This clone was seen just once. The chain's CDR3 is CAISERAPGTGGMVAKNIQYF. DNA of the CDR3: TGTGCCATCAGTGAGAGAGCACCCGGGACAGGGGGCATGGTAGCCAAAAACATTCAGTACTTC. This rearrangement joins TRBV10-3 to TRBJ2-4, with 12 bases lining up with TRBD1. The germline V gene has CDR1 ENHRY and CDR2 SYGVKD. The V and J ends lost 2 bases and 0 bases, in that order; junction bases with no gene match: 14. CDR3 length: 21 amino acids.

V usage is TRBV28 and J usage is TRBJ2-1, with 13 bases lining up with TRBD2. Per the germline V gene, CDR1 is MDHEN and CDR2 is SYDVKM. This CDR3 spans 14 amino acids. V gave up 5 bases and J gave up 8 bases; unmatched junction bases: 3. This CDR3 reads CASSTSGGADEQFF. CDR3 nucleotides: TGTGCCAGCAGTACTAGCGGGGGGGCTGATGAGCAGTTCTTC.

The V and J genes are TRBV9 and TRBJ1-3; 8 bases match TRBD1. V lost 4 bases, J lost 4 bases, and 10 bases stayed unmatched. This CDR3 region has 16 residues. In germline, CDR1 is SGDLS, CDR2 YYNGEE. The CDR3 region has the DNA TGTGCCAGCAGCCCCCGGGTCCGGGACAGGGGAAACACCATATATTTT. This sequence encodes CASSPRVRDRGNTIYF. Looking up the rest from reference TRBV9 and TRBJ1-3 gives the full variable domain: DSGVTQTPKHLITATGQRVTLRCSPRSGDLSVYWYQQSLDQGLQFLIQYYNGEERAKGNILERFSAQQFPDLHSELNLSSLELGDSALYFCASSPRVRDRGNTIYFGEGSWLTVV.

The V gene is TRBV7-7, the J gene TRBJ2-2; D ambiguous. Germline CDR1 SSHAT, CDR2 FNYEAQ (reference sequence). The CDR3 length is 12 residues. Here the CDR3 reads CASYSNTGELFF. DNA of the CDR3: TGTGCTAGCTACTCGAACACCGGGGAGCTGTTTTTT.

The chain employs TRBV7-9 and TRBJ2-3; no definite D call. Germline V lookup: CDR1 SEHNR, CDR2 FQNEAQ (reference sequence). The CDR3 runs 14 residues. V was cut by 5 bases and J by 4 bases, with 13 bases left in between. This chain's CDR3 is CASSPATGPDTQYF. The CDR3 DNA is TGTGCCAGCAGCCCTGCTACGGGTCCAGATACGCAGTATTTT.

The chain is built from TRBV7-6 and TRBJ1-2; possibly TRBD1 for D (6 bases). This CDR3 region has 16 residues. Trimming removed 3 bases at V and 5 bases at J, with 19 bases between. Germline V gives CDR1 SGHVS, CDR2 FNYEAQ. The CDR3 sequence is CASSFWGGRGGYGYTF. Here the CDR3 DNA reads TGTGCCAGCAGCTTTTGGGGGGGCCGGGGAGGATATGGCTACACCTTC. The full variable domain, in which reference TRBV7-6 and TRBJ1-2 provide the parts outside the CDR3, is GAGVSQSPRYKVTKRGQDVALRCDPISGHVSLYWYRQALGQGPEFLTYFNYEAQQDKSGLPNDRFSAERPEGSISTLTIQRTEQRDSAMYRCASSFWGGRGGYGYTFGSGTRLTVV.

This sequence joins TRBV27 and TRBJ1-2, with 7 positions matching TRBD1. Germline assignment: CDR1 MNHEY and CDR2 SMNVEV (reference sequence). This CDR3 is built from 12 residues. Trimming cost V 7 bases and J 3 bases; bases outside gene matches: 2. The CDR3 DNA follows: TGTGCCAGCAAGGGGGCCTACTATGGCTACACCTTC. This sequence encodes CASKGAYYGYTF.

The chain combines TRBV7-2 with TRBJ1-2; tentatively, D is TRBD1 (5 bases). Per the germline V gene, CDR1 is SGHTA and CDR2 is FQGNSA. V was trimmed by 5 bases and J by 7 bases, leaving 17 bases between them. The CDR3 loop spans 14 amino acids. This CDR3 reads CASSPQAGGVGYTF. The CDR3 coding sequence is TGTGCCAGCAGCCCCCAGGCGGGGGGGGTTGGCTACACCTTC.

This clone was observed a single time. This chain connects TRBV28 to TRBJ2-2, with TRBD1 identical over 8 bases. This CDR3 has 15 residues. V lost 3 bases, J lost 6 bases, and 6 bases stayed unmatched. CDR1 MDHEN and CDR2 SYDVKM come from the germline V gene. The CDR3 DNA reads as TGTGCCAGCAGTTTTAGAGGCAGGGGGCCCGGGGAGCTGTTTTTT. It translates to CASSFRGRGPGELFF.

The chain recombines TRBV19 with TRBJ2-6; D not resolved. Germline CDR1 LNHDA, CDR2 SQIVND (reference sequence). The CDR3 spans 16 residues. Between the trimmed V and J ends, which lost 1 base and 0 bases, there was a span of 7 bases. In DNA, the CDR3 is TGTGCCAGTAGTATAGGAGGTGCCTCTGGGGCCAACGTCCTGACTTTC. Translation gives CASSIGGASGANVLTF. Full variable domain (missing parts from reference TRBV19 and TRBJ2-6): DGGITQSPKYLFRKEGQNVTLSCEQNLNHDAMYWYRQDPGQGLRLIYYSQIVNDFQKGDIAEGYSVSREKKESFPLTVTSAQKNPTAFYLCASSIGGASGANVLTFGAGSRLTVL.

The J gene is TRBJ2-1, the V gene TRBV7-9, with no clear D. The germline V and J ends were trimmed by 1 base and 0 bases, with 13 bases remaining between them. The germline V gene has CDR1 SEHNR and CDR2 FQNEAQ (reference sequence). This CDR3 comprises 17 residues. The CDR3 bases are TGTGCCAGCAGCTTAGGTCCGCCAGCGAGCTCCTACAATGAGCAGTTCTTC. This translates into CASSLGPPASSYNEQFF.

The chain combines TRBV9 with TRBJ2-1, with 11 bases fitting TRBD2. The CDR3 runs 18 residues. The V segment lost 4 bases and the J segment 1 base; nucleotides outside the gene matches: 10. In germline, CDR1 is SGDLS, CDR2 YYNGEE. This CDR3 reads CASSPEGLAGGSYNEQFF. CDR3 nucleotide sequence: TGTGCCAGCAGCCCGGAGGGGCTAGCGGGGGGTTCCTACAATGAGCAGTTCTTC.

V and J are TRBV2 and TRBJ2-5, with 7 bases fitting TRBD1. The CDR3 has 12 residues. Germline assignment: CDR1 SNHLY and CDR2 FYNNEI. Trimming cost V 6 bases and J 4 bases; bases outside gene matches: 2. The CDR3 reads CASRAGGETQYF. The DNA for the CDR3 is TGTGCCAGCAGGGCAGGGGGAGAGACCCAGTACTTC.